This T cell receptor (beta chain) came from a study of shared clonotypes between healthy human individuals. The CDR3 covers 16 residues. The V and J ends lost 3 bases and 5 bases respectively, with 17 bases between them. The germline V gene has CDR1 MGHRA and CDR2 YSYEKL. Produced via immunoSEQ multiplex PCR; TCRdb's table is partial and in-frame only. The sample has under 150,000 clones; about 70% are singletons. CCR7-negative CD45RA+ TemRA cells were combined with CD45RO+ cells to form CD8 memory. Sequenced input: memory CD8+ T cells sorted from blood. As for subset: CD45RO+ cells pooled with CCR7-negative TemRA cells. The V and J genes are TRBV4-1 and TRBJ1-5, with D tentatively TRBD1 (5 bases). The clonotype was recovered from a woman aged 25-40 years in good health. CDR3 in DNA: TGCGCCAGCAGCCAGCGTTCGGGACTCTCTTATCAGCCCCAGCATTTT. The encoded protein is CASSQRSGLSYQPQHF.